This TCR beta chain is drawn from a study of blood T cell repertoires in COVID-19. About the research overall: Acute and convalescent COVID-19 specimens originated in the United States, Italy and Spain. The analysed material was cDNA or gDNA that came from T cells, B-cell-depleted T cells, or PBMCs.

Germline V gene data show CDR1 as MNHEY and CDR2 as SMNVEV (reference sequence). CDR3 length: 13 residues. Trimming shortened V by 8 bases and J by 1 base, and 11 bases separated the two germline ends. Sequenced by immunoSEQ multiplex PCR; TCRdb stores in-frame clones only, minus some. This sample has almost 400,000 clones, with roughly 86% found just once. The chain links TRBV27 to TRBJ1-1, with D unresolved. Sequenced input: PBMCs or T cells enriched from blood (not recorded which). This TCR was sampled from a woman aged 25 to 39 who had recovered from COVID-19. The CDR3 protein is CASHTLGNTEAFF. The CDR3 nucleotides are TGTGCCAGCCATACACTAGGGAACACTGAAGCTTTCTTT.